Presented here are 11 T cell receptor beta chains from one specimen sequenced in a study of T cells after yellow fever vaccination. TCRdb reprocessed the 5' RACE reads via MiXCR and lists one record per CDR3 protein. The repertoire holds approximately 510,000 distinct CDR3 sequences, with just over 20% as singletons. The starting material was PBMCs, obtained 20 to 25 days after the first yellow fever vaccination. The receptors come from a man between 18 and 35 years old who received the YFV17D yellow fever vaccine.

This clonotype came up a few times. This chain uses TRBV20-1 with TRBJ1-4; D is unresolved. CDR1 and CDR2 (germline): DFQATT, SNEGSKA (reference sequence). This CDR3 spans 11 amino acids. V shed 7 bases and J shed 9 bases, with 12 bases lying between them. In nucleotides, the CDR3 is TGCAGTGGGGCGGAGGGAAAAAAACTGTTTTTT. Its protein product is CSGAEGKKLFF.

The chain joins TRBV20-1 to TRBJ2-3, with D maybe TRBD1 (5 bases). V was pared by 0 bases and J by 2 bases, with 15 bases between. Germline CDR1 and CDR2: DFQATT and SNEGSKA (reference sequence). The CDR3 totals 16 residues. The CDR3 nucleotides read TGCAGTGCTAGAGATCAGGGCCCGATTTCCACAGATACGCAGTATTTT. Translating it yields CSARDQGPISTDTQYF.

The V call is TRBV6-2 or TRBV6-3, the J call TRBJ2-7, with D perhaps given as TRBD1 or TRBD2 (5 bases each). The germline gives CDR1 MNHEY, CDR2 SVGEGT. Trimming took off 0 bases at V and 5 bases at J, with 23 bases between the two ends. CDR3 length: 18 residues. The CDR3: CASSYSEGDVVVTHEQYF. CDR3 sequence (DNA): TGTGCCAGCAGTTACTCGGAAGGGGACGTGGTCGTCACACACGAGCAGTACTTC.

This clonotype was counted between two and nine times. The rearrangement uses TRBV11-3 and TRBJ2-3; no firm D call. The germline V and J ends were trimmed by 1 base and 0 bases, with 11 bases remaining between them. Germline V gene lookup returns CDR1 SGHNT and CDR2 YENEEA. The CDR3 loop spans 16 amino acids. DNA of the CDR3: TGTGCCAGCAGCTTAGGGGCCGCCGCTAGCACAGATACGCAGTATTTT. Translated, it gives CASSLGAAASTDTQYF.

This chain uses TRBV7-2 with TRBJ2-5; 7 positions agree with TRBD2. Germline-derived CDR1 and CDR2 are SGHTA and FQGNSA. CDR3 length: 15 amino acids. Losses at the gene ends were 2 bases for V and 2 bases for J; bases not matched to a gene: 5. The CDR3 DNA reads TGTGCCAGCAGCTTACAGCGGGGTGAACAAGAGACCCAGTACTTC. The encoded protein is CASSLQRGEQETQYF.

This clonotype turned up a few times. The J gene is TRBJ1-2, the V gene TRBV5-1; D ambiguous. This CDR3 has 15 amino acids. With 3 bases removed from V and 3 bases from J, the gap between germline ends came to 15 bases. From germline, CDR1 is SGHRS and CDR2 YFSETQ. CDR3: CASSSDLRRDYGYTF. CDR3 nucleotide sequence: TGCGCCAGCAGCTCTGACTTACGGCGAGACTATGGCTACACCTTC.

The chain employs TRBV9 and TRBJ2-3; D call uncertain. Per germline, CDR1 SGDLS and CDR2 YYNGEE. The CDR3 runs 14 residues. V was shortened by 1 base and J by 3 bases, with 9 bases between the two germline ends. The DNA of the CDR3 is TGTGCCAGCAGCGTAAGGCCCGTTACAGATACGCAGTATTTT. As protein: CASSVRPVTDTQYF.

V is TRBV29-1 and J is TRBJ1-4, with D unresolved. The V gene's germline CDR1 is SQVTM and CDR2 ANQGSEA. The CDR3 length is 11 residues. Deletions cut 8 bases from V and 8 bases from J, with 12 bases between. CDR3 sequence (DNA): TGCAGCTCCAACTACGGAGAAAAACTGTTTTTT. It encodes CSSNYGEKLFF.

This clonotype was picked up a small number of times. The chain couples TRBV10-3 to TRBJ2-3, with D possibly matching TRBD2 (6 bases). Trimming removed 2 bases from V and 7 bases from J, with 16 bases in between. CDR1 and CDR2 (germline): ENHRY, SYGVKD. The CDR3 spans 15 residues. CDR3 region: CAISEGGAPVHTQYF. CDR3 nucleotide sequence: TGTGCCATCAGTGAGGGCGGGGCCCCCGTACATACGCAGTATTTT.

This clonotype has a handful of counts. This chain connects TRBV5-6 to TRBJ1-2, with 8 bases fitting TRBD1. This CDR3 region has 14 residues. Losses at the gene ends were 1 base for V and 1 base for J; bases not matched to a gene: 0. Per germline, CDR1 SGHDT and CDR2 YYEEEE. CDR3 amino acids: CASSLTGGNYGYTF. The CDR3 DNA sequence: TGTGCCAGCAGCTTGACAGGGGGTAACTATGGCTACACCTTC.

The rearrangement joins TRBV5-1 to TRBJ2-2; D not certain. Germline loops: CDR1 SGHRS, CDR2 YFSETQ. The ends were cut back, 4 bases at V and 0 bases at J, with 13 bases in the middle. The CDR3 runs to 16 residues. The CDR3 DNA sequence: TGCGCCAGCAGCCCGAGTATCAGCGCGAACACCGGGGAGCTGTTTTTT. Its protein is CASSPSISANTGELFF.